What follows describes a single T cell receptor beta chain. The count of this clone is one. It lacks a known antigen. No much larger clonotype is one base removed from it; base qualities were not supplied. These data belong to a study of OX40 agonist ivuxolimab in advanced cancers. Regarding the complete study: Ivuxolimab was an agonistic, fully human IgG2 monoclonal antibody directed against OX40 (CD134), a costimulatory receptor. Intravenous ivuxolimab was administered to patients every 2 weeks at six dose levels: 0.01, 0.1, 0.3, 1.5, 3 and 10 mg/kg. The paper covers the monotherapy dose-escalation part of the phase I ivuxolimab trial, which included N of about 56 patients. Of the approximately 54 patients in dose escalation, about 19 had hepatocellular carcinoma, some 15 had melanoma, 9 had renal cell carcinoma and 9 had head and neck cancer. Peripheral TCRbeta sequencing aimed to test whether ivuxolimab altered TCR sequence diversity and caused clonal T-cell expansion. The dose-escalation cohort was 82.7% male with a mean age of roughly 60 years, ranging from roughly 20 to 85. Patients were allowed to have had prior anti-PD-1, anti-PD-L1 or anti-CTLA-4 therapy, and 40% to 45% of the dose-escalation patients had been treated with checkpoint inhibitors. Three dose-escalation patients achieved partial responses, one with hepatocellular carcinoma and two with cutaneous melanoma. What the research found in general, with its limitations: Low levels of normalized T-cell clonal expansion were also seen in some patients who did not respond. The antigen specificity of the peripheral T cells that underwent clonal expansion was not determined. In the 0.1-3.0 mg/kg groups, partial responders were among the patients with the lowest normalized peripheral clonal expansion, particularly in CD8+ T cells. On average, CD8+ T cells showed more expanded clones than CD4+ T cells after ivuxolimab. Clonal expansion of both CD4+ and CD8+ blood T cells was observed from baseline to week 6 at doses 0.1 to 3.0 mg/kg.

Genomic DNA was isolated from the sorted cells so that the TCRbeta CDR3 region could be sequenced. The immunoSEQ Assay was used for sequencing of TCRbeta CDR3 regions. Sourced from immuneACCESS, this table was stored by TCRdb with only in-frame sequences that have V and J called. A share of the clones is absent; for the studies checked, an unresolved V gene accounts for under half, and the remainder has no known explanation. The sample data list roughly 91,000 clones, and around nine tenths of these were observed just once. Clones ranked in the top ten supply 0.7% to 1% of the sample. V lost 1 base and J lost 7 bases; the stretch between them is 14 bases long. The CDR3 runs 16 amino acids, cysteine and phenylalanine included. Only the CDR3 DNA is retained, 48 bases long and in frame from the first base. Via the germline V gene (reference sequence), CDR1 is SEHNR and CDR2 FQNEAQ. Patients with autoimmune disease history or receiving systemic immunosuppression were excluded from the trial. Peripheral blood for TCR sequencing was collected from all dose cohorts at baseline, on cycle 4 day 1, and on cycle 7 day 1. Samples were obtained from an open-label, multicenter, first-in-human phase I dose-escalation trial of ivuxolimab. Adults with locally advanced or metastatic melanoma, renal cell, hepatocellular, or head and neck squamous cell carcinoma were enrolled in the trial. Before TCR sequencing, CD4+ T cells and CD8+ T cells from peripheral blood were sorted into separate populations.

This specimen consisted of CD4+ or CD8+ T cells sorted from blood, obtained in a trial of the OX40 agonist ivuxolimab. This TCR was recovered from an adult with an advanced solid tumor such as melanoma, head and neck, liver or kidney cancer. The receptor chain draws on TRBV7-9 and TRBJ1-6; matching of 6 bases hints at TRBD1 as the D gene. The CDR3 sequence is CASSLGSTGQNSPLHF. The DNA is as follows: TGTGCCAGCAGCTTAGGAAGTACGGGACAAAATTCACCCCTCCACTTT.